The 9 T cell receptor beta chains below all came from one sample that was sequenced in a study of T cell responses to AZD1222 COVID-19 vaccine. The repertoire was sequenced with immunoSEQ multiplex PCR; TCRdb's copy has only in-frame clones and lacks some. The sample has 130,000 to 150,000 clones, under 95% seen once. The sample in question was peripheral blood, obtained 28 days after the second AZD1222 dose. The receptors derive from an adult who received the AZD1222 COVID-19 vaccine.

This chain links TRBV3-1 (or the pseudogene TRBV3-2) with TRBJ2-5; either TRBD1 or TRBD2 may supply D (6 bases each). Deletions cut 4 bases from V and 0 bases from J, with 21 bases between. CDR3 length: 18 residues. The germline V gene has CDR1 LGHDT and CDR2 YNNKEL (reference sequence). DNA of the CDR3: TGTGCCAGCAGCCCCTCCCCTACAGGGACTCAGTACCAAGAGACCCAGTACTTC. Its protein is CASSPSPTGTQYQETQYF.

The chain links TRBV3-1 (or the pseudogene TRBV3-2) to TRBJ2-1; TRBD2 matches 12 bases. The germline V gene encodes CDR1 LGHDT and CDR2 YNNKEL (reference sequence). Germline trimming cut 5 bases from V and 10 bases from J; bases unmatched to any gene: 12. The CDR3 spans 16 residues. CDR3 amino acids: CASSYRSSGGAKEQFF. The CDR3 DNA reads as TGTGCCAGCAGCTACCGGTCTAGCGGGGGGGCGAAGGAGCAGTTCTTC.

V is TRBV6-5 and J is TRBJ2-7; D unresolved. The CDR3 has 14 residues. Trimming cost V 6 bases and J 2 bases, with 14 bases left between them. Per germline, CDR1 MNHEY and CDR2 SVGAGI. CDR3 in amino acids: CASSLYRDTYEQYF. The CDR3 DNA sequence: TGTGCCAGCAGCCTGTACAGAGATACCTACGAGCAGTACTTC.

This clone appeared a few times. This chain connects TRBV5-4 to TRBJ2-3; D remains ambiguous. This CDR3 spans 13 amino acids. Germline V gene lookup returns CDR1 SGHNT and CDR2 YYREEE (reference sequence). Deletions cut 0 bases from V and 4 bases from J, with 6 bases between. This CDR3 is CASSLEGADTQYF. CDR3 sequence (DNA): TGTGCCAGCAGCTTGGAGGGCGCAGATACGCAGTATTTT.

In nucleotides, the CDR3 is TGTGCAAGTCGCTCCAGGACTAGCGGGGGGTCCTACAATGAGCAGTTCTTC. Encoded protein: CASRSRTSGGSYNEQFF. The chain carries TRBV12-2 and TRBJ2-1; the table's D call TRBD2 went unverified against the DNA. TRBV12-2 is designated a pseudogene. This CDR3 has 17 amino acids.

The CDR3 DNA reads as TGCGCCAGCAGCTTGGCCTTAGCGGGGGGGCCGGGTGAGCAGTTCTTC. Protein sequence: CASSLALAGGPGEQFF. The chain has TRBV5-1 and TRBJ2-1; 11 bases fit TRBD2. The junction had 8 bases not matched to a gene; V was cut back by 0 bases and J by 9 bases. This CDR3 comprises 16 residues. CDR1 is SGHRS, CDR2 YFSETQ, per germline.

The chain is built from TRBV5-5 and TRBJ2-3; the D gene is possibly TRBD1 (6 bases). V was trimmed by 4 bases and J by 1 base, leaving 10 bases between them. This CDR3 contains 14 residues. The germline V gene has CDR1 SGHKS and CDR2 YYEKEE (reference sequence). CDR3 DNA: TGTGCCAGCAGCCCCAGGACAGGCACAGATACGCAGTATTTT. Its protein is CASSPRTGTDTQYF.

V is TRBV6-5 and J is TRBJ1-1, with unresolved D. There are 14 residues in the CDR3. V was shortened by 0 bases and J by 9 bases, with 14 bases between the two germline ends. Germline V lookup: CDR1 MNHEY, CDR2 SVGAGI. The CDR3 DNA is TGTGCCAGCAGTTACTCGAATCAGCAGAGGCAAGCTTTCTTT. Translated, it gives CASSYSNQQRQAFF.

This clone was seen once. The chain carries TRBV2 and TRBJ1-1, with D perhaps matching TRBD1 (5 bases). In germline, CDR1 is SNHLY, CDR2 FYNNEI. The CDR3 is 12 amino acids. V gave up 6 bases and J gave up 6 bases, with 11 bases separating them. The CDR3 reads CASRWGLSEAFF. Written as DNA, the CDR3 is TGTGCCAGCAGGTGGGGGTTGTCTGAAGCTTTCTTT.